This is a list of T cell receptor beta chains from one sample in a study of somatic mutations in cytotoxic T cells in rheumatoid arthritis. Assay: immunoSEQ multiplex PCR; the TCRdb copy retains only in-frame clones and omits some. The sample contains tens of thousands of clones, around 83% of which appear only once. The sample consisted of CD8+ T cells sorted from blood. The receptors were gathered from an adult with rheumatoid arthritis. CDR3s include the opening cysteine and the closing phenylalanine or tryptophan. Each record gives: V gene, J gene, D gene, clone size, CDR3 protein, CDR3 DNA. A D gene is named only where the DNA matches it firmly. The size entry is marked missing in some rows and otherwise reads once, few, many or a size class.

v_call: TRBV19
j_call: TRBJ2-2
d_call: NA
clone_size: NA
cdr3_aa: CASSRQGYTGELFF
cdr3_nt: TGTGCCAGTAGCCGGCAGGGTTACACCGGGGAGCTGTTTTTT

v_call: TRBV7-3
j_call: TRBJ2-5
d_call: NA
clone_size: NA
cdr3_aa: CASSLTGGKETQYF
cdr3_nt: TGTGCCAGCAGCTTAACAGGGGGTAAAGAGACCCAGTACTTC

v_call: TRBV15
j_call: TRBJ1-5
d_call: NA
clone_size: NA
cdr3_aa: CATSRAIYQPQHF
cdr3_nt: TGTGCCACCAGCAGAGCAATCTATCAGCCCCAGCATTTT

v_call: TRBV18
j_call: TRBJ1-2
d_call: NA
clone_size: NA
cdr3_aa: CASSPLEGANYGYTF
cdr3_nt: TGTGCCAGCTCTCCCCTGGAGGGCGCTAACTATGGCTACACCTTC

v_call: TRBV28
j_call: TRBJ1-6
d_call: NA
clone_size: NA
cdr3_aa: CASSPARGAARNSPLHF
cdr3_nt: TGTGCCAGCAGCCCTGCCCGAGGGGCAGCGCGTAATTCACCCCTCCACTTT

v_call: TRBV7-6
j_call: TRBJ1-1
d_call: NA
clone_size: few
cdr3_aa: CASSPGDTEAFF
cdr3_nt: TGTGCCAGCAGCCCAGGGGACACTGAAGCTTTCTTT

v_call: TRBV5-4
j_call: TRBJ2-3
d_call: NA
clone_size: NA
cdr3_aa: CASSFASPVDTQYF
cdr3_nt: TGTGCCAGCAGCTTCGCTAGCCCAGTAGATACGCAGTATTTT

v_call: TRBV7-2
j_call: TRBJ2-3
d_call: NA
clone_size: once
cdr3_aa: CASSSGSKDTQYF
cdr3_nt: TGTGCCAGCAGCTCGGGGTCGAAAGATACGCAGTATTTT

v_call: TRBV6-1
j_call: TRBJ1-5
d_call: NA
clone_size: NA
cdr3_aa: CASSGVAESNQPQHF
cdr3_nt: TGTGCCAGCAGTGGGGTGGCAGAATCCAATCAGCCCCAGCATTTT

v_call: TRBV7-8
j_call: TRBJ2-1
d_call: NA
clone_size: NA
cdr3_aa: CATQINEQFF
cdr3_nt: TGTGCCACCCAGATCAATGAGCAGTTCTTC

v_call: TRBV6-5
j_call: TRBJ2-2
d_call: TRBD1
clone_size: NA
cdr3_aa: CARTQGVHGELFF
cdr3_nt: TGTGCCAGGACACAGGGGGTACACGGGGAGCTGTTTTTT

v_call: TRBV5-6
j_call: TRBJ2-1
d_call: TRBD2
clone_size: NA
cdr3_aa: CASSLGGTRHEQFF
cdr3_nt: TGTGCCAGCAGCTTGGGGGGGACTAGACATGAGCAGTTCTTC

v_call: TRBV7-3
j_call: TRBJ1-1
d_call: NA
clone_size: once
cdr3_aa: CASSSHGRKHTLGENTEAFF
cdr3_nt: TGTGCCAGCAGCTCCCATGGGCGCAAACACACCTTGGGGGAGAACACTGAAGCTTTCTTT

v_call: TRBV30
j_call: TRBJ2-2
d_call: NA
clone_size: NA
cdr3_aa: CAWGGASSGELFF
cdr3_nt: TGTGCCTGGGGGGGGGCTTCATCCGGGGAGCTGTTTTTT

v_call: TRBV30
j_call: TRBJ1-2
d_call: TRBD1
clone_size: once
cdr3_aa: CAWKIGDSLFYGYTF
cdr3_nt: TGTGCCTGGAAAATAGGGGACAGCTTATTCTATGGCTACACCTTC

v_call: TRBV2
j_call: TRBJ2-3
d_call: NA
clone_size: NA
cdr3_aa: CERGGLSTDTQYF
cdr3_nt: TGTGAAAGGGGGGGGTTAAGCACAGATACGCAGTATTTT

v_call: TRBV9
j_call: TRBJ1-6
d_call: NA
clone_size: NA
cdr3_aa: CASSVEGTTNSPLHF
cdr3_nt: TGTGCCAGCAGCGTAGAGGGGACAACTAATTCACCCCTCCACTTT

v_call: TRBV5-6
j_call: TRBJ2-7
d_call: NA
clone_size: NA
cdr3_aa: CASSPGGSGGLYEQYF
cdr3_nt: TGTGCCAGCAGCCCTGGAGGTAGCGGAGGCCTCTACGAGCAGTACTTC

v_call: TRBV15
j_call: TRBJ1-5
d_call: NA
clone_size: NA
cdr3_aa: CATSRDPGSNQPQHF
cdr3_nt: TGTGCCACCAGCAGAGATCCCGGAAGCAATCAGCCCCAGCATTTT

v_call: TRBV7-6
j_call: TRBJ1-3
d_call: NA
clone_size: NA
cdr3_aa: CASSLGTATGNTIYF
cdr3_nt: TGTGCCAGCAGCTTAGGGACAGCAACTGGAAACACCATATATTTT